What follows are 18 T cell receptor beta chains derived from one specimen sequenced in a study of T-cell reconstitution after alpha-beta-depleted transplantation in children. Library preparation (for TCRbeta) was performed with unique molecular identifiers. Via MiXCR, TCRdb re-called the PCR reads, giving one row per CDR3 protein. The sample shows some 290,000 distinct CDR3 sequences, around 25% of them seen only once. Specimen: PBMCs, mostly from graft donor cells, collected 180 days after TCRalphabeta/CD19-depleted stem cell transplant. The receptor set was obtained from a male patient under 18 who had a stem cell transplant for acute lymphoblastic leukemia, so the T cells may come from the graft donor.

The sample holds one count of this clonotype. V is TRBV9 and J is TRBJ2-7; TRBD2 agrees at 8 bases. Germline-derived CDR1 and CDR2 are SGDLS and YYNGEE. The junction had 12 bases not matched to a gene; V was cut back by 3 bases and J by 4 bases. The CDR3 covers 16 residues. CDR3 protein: CASSEGAGEVGYEQYF. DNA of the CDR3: TGTGCCAGCAGCGAAGGAGCGGGAGAGGTGGGTTACGAGCAGTACTTC.

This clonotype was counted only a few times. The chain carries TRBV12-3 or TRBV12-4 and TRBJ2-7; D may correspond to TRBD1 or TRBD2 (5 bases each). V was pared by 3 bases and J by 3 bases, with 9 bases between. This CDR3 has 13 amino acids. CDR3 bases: TGTGCCAGCAGTTTTGGGGGTAACTACGAGCAGTACTTC. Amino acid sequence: CASSFGGNYEQYF.

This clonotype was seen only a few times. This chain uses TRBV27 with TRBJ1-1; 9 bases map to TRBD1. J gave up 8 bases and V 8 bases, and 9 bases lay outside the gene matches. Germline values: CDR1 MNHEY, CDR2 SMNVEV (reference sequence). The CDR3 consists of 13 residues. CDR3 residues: CASSDRGDTEAFF. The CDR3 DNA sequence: TGTGCCAGCTCGGACAGGGGTGATACCGAAGCTTTCTTT.

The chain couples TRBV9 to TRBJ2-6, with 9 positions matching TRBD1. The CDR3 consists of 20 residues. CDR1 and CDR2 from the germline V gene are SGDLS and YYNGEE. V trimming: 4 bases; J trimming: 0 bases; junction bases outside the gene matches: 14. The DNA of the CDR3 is TGTGCCAGCAGCTTAGCTTCCGGGACAGGGCTATTCTCTGGGGCCAACGTCCTGACTTTC. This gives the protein CASSLASGTGLFSGANVLTF.

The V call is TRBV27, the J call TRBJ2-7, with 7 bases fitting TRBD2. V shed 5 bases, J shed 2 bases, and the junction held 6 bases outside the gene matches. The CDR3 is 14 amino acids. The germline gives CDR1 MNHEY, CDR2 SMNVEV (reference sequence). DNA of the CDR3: TGTGCCAGCAGTCCGGGGGGACCCCCCTACGAGCAGTACTTC. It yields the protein CASSPGGPPYEQYF.

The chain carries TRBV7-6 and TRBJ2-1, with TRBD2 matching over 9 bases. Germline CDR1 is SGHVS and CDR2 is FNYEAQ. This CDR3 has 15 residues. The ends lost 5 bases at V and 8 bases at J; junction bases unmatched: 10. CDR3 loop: CASSHGGSGSDEQFF. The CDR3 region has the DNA TGTGCCAGCAGCCACGGGGGTAGCGGGAGCGATGAGCAGTTCTTC.

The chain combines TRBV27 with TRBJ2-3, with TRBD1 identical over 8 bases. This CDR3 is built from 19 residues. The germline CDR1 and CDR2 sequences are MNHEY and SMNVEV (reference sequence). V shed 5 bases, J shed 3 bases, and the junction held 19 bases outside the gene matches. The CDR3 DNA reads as TGTGCCAGCAGTGCAAGACGTCAGAGTGAGGACAGGGCGACAGATACGCAGTATTTT. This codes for CASSARRQSEDRATDTQYF.

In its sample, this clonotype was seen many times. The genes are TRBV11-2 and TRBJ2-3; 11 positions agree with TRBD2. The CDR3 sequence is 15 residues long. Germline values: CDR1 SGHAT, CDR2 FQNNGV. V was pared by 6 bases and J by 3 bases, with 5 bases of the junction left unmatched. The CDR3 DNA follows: TGTGCCAGCAGTTACTTAGCGGGAGGGACAGATACGCAGTATTTT. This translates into CASSYLAGGTDTQYF. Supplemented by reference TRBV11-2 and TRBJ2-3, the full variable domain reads EAGVAQSPRYKIIEKRQSVAFWCNPISGHATLYWYQQILGQGPKLLIQFQNNGVVDDSQLPKDRFSAERLKGVDSTLKIQPAKLEDSAVYLCASSYLAGGTDTQYFGPGTRLTVL.

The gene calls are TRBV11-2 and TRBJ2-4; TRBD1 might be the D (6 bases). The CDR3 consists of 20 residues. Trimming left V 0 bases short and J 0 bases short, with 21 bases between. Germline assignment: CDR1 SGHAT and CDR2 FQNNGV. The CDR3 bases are TGTGCCAGCAGCTTAGACCGACAGACCCTAGGGGGATTAGCCAAAAACATTCAGTACTTC. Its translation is CASSLDRQTLGGLAKNIQYF.

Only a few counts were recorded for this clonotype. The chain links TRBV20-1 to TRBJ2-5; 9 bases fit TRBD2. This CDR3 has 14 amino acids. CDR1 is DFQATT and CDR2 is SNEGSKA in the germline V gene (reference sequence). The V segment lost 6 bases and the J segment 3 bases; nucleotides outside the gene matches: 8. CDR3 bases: TGCAGTGCCGACGAGAGGACTAGCGAAGAGACCCAGTACTTC. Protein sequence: CSADERTSEETQYF.

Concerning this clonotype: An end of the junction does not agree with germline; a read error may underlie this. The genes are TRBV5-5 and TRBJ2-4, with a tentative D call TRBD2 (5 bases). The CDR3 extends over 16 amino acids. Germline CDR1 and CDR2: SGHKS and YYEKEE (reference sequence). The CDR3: CASRLEVRPAKNIQYF. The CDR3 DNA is TGTGCCAGCAGATTGGAGGTACGTCCGGCCAAAAACATTCAGTACTTC.

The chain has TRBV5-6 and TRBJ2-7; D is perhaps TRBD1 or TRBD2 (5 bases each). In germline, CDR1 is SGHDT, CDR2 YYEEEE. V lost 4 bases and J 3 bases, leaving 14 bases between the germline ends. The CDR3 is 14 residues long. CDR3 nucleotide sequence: TGTGCCAGCAGCGAGGTGGGGGATTTCTACGAGCAGTACTTC. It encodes CASSEVGDFYEQYF.

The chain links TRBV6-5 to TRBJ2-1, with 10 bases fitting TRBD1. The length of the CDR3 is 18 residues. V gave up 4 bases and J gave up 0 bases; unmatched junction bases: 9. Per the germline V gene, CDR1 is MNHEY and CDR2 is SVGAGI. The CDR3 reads CASSSDRGLFPSYNEQFF. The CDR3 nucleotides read TGTGCCAGCAGTTCCGACAGGGGGCTTTTCCCCTCCTACAATGAGCAGTTCTTC.

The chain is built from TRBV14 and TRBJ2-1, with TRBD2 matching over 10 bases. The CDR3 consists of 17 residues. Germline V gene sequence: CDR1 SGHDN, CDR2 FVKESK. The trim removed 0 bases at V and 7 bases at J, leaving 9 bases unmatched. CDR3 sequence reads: CASSQETAGGRGNEQFF. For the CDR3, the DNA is TGTGCCAGCAGCCAAGAAACAGCGGGAGGGCGGGGTAATGAGCAGTTCTTC.

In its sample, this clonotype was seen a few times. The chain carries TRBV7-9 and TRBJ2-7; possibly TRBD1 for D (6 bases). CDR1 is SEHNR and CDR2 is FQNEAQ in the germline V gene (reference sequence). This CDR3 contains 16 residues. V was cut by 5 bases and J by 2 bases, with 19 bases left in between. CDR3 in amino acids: CASSPTTGTRAYEQYF. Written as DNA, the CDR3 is TGTGCCAGCAGCCCGACGACCGGGACAAGAGCCTACGAGCAGTACTTC.

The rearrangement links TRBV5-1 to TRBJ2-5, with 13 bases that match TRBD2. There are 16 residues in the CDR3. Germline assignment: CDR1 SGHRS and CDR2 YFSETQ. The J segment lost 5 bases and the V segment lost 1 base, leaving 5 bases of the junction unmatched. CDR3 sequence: CASSLRLAGGGETQYF. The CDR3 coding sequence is TGCGCCAGCAGCTTGAGACTAGCGGGAGGAGGGGAGACCCAGTACTTC.

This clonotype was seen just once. CDR3 protein: CASRFTITEDRLSYNEQFF. Written as DNA, the CDR3 is TGTGCCAGCAGATTCACGATCACCGAGGACAGGTTGTCCTACAATGAGCAGTTCTTC. This chain uses TRBV11-1 with TRBJ2-1; 7 nucleotides line up with TRBD1. The J segment lost 1 base and the V segment lost 6 bases, leaving 18 bases of the junction unmatched. Germline values: CDR1 SGHAT, CDR2 FQDESV (reference sequence). The CDR3 is 19 amino acids.

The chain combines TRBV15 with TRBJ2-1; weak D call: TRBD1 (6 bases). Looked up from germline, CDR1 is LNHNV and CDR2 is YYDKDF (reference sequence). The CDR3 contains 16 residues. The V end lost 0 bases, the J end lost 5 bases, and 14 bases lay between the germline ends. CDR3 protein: CATSRDARGINNEQFF. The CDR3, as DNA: TGTGCCACCAGCAGAGATGCGAGGGGGATAAACAATGAGCAGTTCTTC.